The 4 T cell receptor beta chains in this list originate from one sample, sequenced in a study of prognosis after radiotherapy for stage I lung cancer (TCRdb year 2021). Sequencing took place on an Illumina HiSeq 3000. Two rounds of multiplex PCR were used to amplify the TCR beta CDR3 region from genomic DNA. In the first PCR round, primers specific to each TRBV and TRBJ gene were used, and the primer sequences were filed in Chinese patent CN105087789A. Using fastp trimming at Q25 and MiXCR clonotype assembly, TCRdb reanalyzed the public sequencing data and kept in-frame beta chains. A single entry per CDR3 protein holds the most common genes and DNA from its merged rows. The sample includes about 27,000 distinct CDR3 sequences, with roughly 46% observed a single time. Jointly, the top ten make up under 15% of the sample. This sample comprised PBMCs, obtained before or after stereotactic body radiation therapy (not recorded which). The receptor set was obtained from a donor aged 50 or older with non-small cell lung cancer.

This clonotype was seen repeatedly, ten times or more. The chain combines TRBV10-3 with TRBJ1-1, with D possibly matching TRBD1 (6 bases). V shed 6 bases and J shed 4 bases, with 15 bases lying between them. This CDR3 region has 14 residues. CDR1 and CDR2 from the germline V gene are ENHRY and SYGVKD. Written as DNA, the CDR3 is TGTGCCATCAGCCGTATGACAGGAGGCACTGAAGCTTTCTTT. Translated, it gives CAISRMTGGTEAFF.

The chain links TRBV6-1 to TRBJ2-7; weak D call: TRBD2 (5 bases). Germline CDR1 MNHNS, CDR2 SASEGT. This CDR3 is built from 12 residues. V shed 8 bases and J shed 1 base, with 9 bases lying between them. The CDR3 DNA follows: TGTGCCAGCGATGGGGAGTCCTACGAGCAGTACTTC. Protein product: CASDGESYEQYF.

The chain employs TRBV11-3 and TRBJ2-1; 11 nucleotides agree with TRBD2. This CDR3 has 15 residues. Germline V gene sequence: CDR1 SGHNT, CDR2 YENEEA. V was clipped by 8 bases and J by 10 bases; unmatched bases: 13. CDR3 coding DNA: TGTGCCAGCGGCATGACTAGCGGGACCATAGCGGAGCAGTTCTTC. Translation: CASGMTSGTIAEQFF.

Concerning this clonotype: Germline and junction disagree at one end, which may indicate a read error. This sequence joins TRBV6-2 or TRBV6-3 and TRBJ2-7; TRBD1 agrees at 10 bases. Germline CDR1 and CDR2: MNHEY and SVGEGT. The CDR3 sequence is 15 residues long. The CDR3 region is CASSETGQGTYDQYF. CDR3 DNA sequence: TGTGCTAGCAGTGAGACGGGACAGGGGACCTACGATCAGTACTTC.